Listed here are 21 T cell receptor beta chains from one sample, sequenced in a study of CD8 T cells in Susac syndrome. After extraction with the RNeasy kit, roughly 0.45 to 1 ug of the RNA was reverse transcribed using random hexamers. Each CDR3 protein is one row after TCRdb ran MiXCR on the immunoSEQ multiplex PCR reads. The sample has about 47,000 distinct CDR3 sequences; nearly 95% are singletons. What was sequenced was CD8+ T cells from PBMCs. Every receptor here comes from a human donor in good health.

The chain is built from TRBV7-9 and TRBJ1-2; TRBD1 is a possible D gene (6 bases). This CDR3 has 14 residues. The germline V gene has CDR1 SEHNR and CDR2 FQNEAQ (reference sequence). V was shortened by 4 bases and J by 2 bases, with 11 bases between the two germline ends. CDR3 in DNA: TGTGCCAGCAGCTCATCGGACAGCAACTATGGCTACACCTTC. It codes for CASSSSDSNYGYTF.

The table lists this clonotype with a few counts. V gene TRBV19 combines with J gene TRBJ2-7, with 7 bases aligning to TRBD1. The CDR3 sequence is 13 residues long. Germline assignment: CDR1 LNHDA and CDR2 SQIVND (reference sequence). Germline trimming cut 5 bases from V and 2 bases from J; bases unmatched to any gene: 3. The CDR3 protein is CASSFGTAYEQYF. The CDR3 DNA sequence: TGTGCCAGTAGTTTCGGGACAGCCTACGAGCAGTACTTC.

The chain links TRBV6-2 or TRBV6-3 to TRBJ1-1; perhaps TRBD1 as D (5 bases). Between the trimmed V and J ends, which lost 7 bases and 5 bases, there was a span of 14 bases. The CDR3 spans 13 residues. Germline V gene data show CDR1 as MNHEY and CDR2 as SVGEGT. This chain's CDR3 is CASNVREWTEAFF. The DNA for the CDR3 is TGTGCCAGCAACGTCAGGGAATGGACTGAAGCTTTCTTT.

This chain joins TRBV5-6 and TRBJ2-7; D not certain. The germline gives CDR1 SGHDT, CDR2 YYEEEE. V was pared by 1 base and J by 3 bases, with 11 bases between. The CDR3 length is 14 residues. As DNA, the CDR3 is TGTGCCAGCAGCTTGAGCCTGGGAAACTACGAGCAGTACTTC. Residues: CASSLSLGNYEQYF.

The rearrangement uses TRBV6-2 or TRBV6-3 and TRBJ2-7; TRBD2 might be the D (5 bases). The V end lost 0 bases, the J end lost 4 bases, and 13 bases lay between the germline ends. Germline V CDR1 and CDR2: MNHEY, SVGEGT. This CDR3 region has 15 residues. CDR3 nucleotide sequence: TGTGCCAGCAGTTACTCATCCAGCGGAGGTTACGAGCAGTACTTC. This sequence encodes CASSYSSSGGYEQYF.

The rearrangement joins TRBV27 to TRBJ1-1; 7 bases align to TRBD1. Trimming removed 10 bases from V and 3 bases from J; junction bases left unmatched: 5. Germline V gene data show CDR1 as MNHEY and CDR2 as SMNVEV (reference sequence). The CDR3 has 12 amino acids. CDR3: CATRTGDTEAFF. DNA for the CDR3: TGTGCCACCCGAACAGGGGACACTGAAGCTTTCTTT.

CDR3 in amino acids: CASSQDLNNEQFF. CDR3 in DNA: TGCGCCAGCAGCCAAGATTTGAACAATGAGCAGTTCTTC. The V and J genes are TRBV4-3 and TRBJ2-1; D remains ambiguous. The CDR3 length is 13 residues. V gave up 0 bases and J gave up 5 bases, with 5 bases separating them. Germline V gene sequence: CDR1 LGHNA, CDR2 YSLEER.

This chain connects TRBV9 to TRBJ2-2, with 9 bases fitting TRBD2. Germline values: CDR1 SGDLS, CDR2 YYNGEE. Unmatched junction bases numbered 7, after V lost 4 bases and J lost 3 bases. This CDR3 comprises 16 residues. CDR3: CASSPWTSEDTGELFF. In nucleotides, the CDR3 is TGTGCCAGCAGCCCCTGGACTAGCGAGGACACCGGGGAGCTGTTTTTT.

The chain has TRBV23-1 and TRBJ2-5; 7 bases map to TRBD1. TRBV23-1 is an open reading frame, and its role is uncertain. The trim removed 7 bases at V and 2 bases at J, leaving 7 bases unmatched. CDR3 length: 14 residues. CDR3 bases: TGCGCCAGCAAGAGAAGGGACAGACAAGAGACCCAGTACTTC. Translating it yields CASKRRDRQETQYF.

The chain is built from TRBV7-9 and TRBJ2-3; no definite D call. Trimming cost V 5 bases and J 2 bases, with 11 bases left between them. The germline V gene encodes CDR1 SEHNR and CDR2 FQNEAQ (reference sequence). The CDR3 length is 14 residues. The CDR3 bases are TGTGCCAGCAGCCCCGGGCTCGCCACAGATACGCAGTATTTT. Translation: CASSPGLATDTQYF.

The J gene is TRBJ2-3, the V gene TRBV11-1, with D tentatively TRBD2 (5 bases). CDR1 is SGHAT and CDR2 is FQDESV in the germline V gene (reference sequence). V lost 3 bases and J lost 4, with 5 bases in between. The CDR3 has 12 residues. CDR3 amino acids: CASSLEADTQYF. Here the CDR3 DNA reads TGTGCCAGCAGCTTGGAGGCAGATACGCAGTATTTT.

The V gene is TRBV5-1, the J gene TRBJ2-1, with 10 bases lining up with TRBD2. The CDR3 totals 17 residues. V gave up 3 bases and J gave up 9 bases; unmatched junction bases: 15. In germline, CDR1 is SGHRS, CDR2 YFSETQ. DNA of the CDR3: TGCGCCAGCAGCTGGGGGCCAGCGGGAGGGACCATGAGTGAGCAGTTCTTC. Its translation is CASSWGPAGGTMSEQFF.

V usage is TRBV4-1 and J usage is TRBJ2-1; 9 nucleotides agree with TRBD1. The CDR3 is made up of 15 amino acids. The V gene end was trimmed by 0 bases and the J gene end by 8 bases; junction bases not matched to a gene: 5. Germline CDR1 MGHRA, CDR2 YSYEKL. DNA for the CDR3: TGCGCCAGCAGCCAAGAGGAACAGGGGGCGGATGAGCAGTTCTTC. Translating gives CASSQEEQGADEQFF.

The chain couples TRBV6-1 to TRBJ2-6, with D possibly being TRBD1 or TRBD2 (5 bases each). V was clipped by 7 bases and J by 0 bases, with 16 bases between them. The CDR3 spans 17 residues. Per the germline V gene, CDR1 is MNHNS and CDR2 is SASEGT. CDR3 protein: CASTGSGSSSGANVLTF. The CDR3, as DNA: TGTGCCAGCACAGGGAGCGGTTCCTCCTCTGGGGCCAACGTCCTGACTTTC.

The chain combines TRBV5-4 with TRBJ2-1; 12 bases are a match to TRBD2. The junction had 7 bases not matched to a gene; V was cut back by 5 bases and J by 7 bases. This CDR3 has 15 amino acids. Per germline, CDR1 SGHNT and CDR2 YYREEE (reference sequence). CDR3 in amino acids: CASRLAGGPGNEQFF. The CDR3, as DNA: TGTGCCAGCAGGCTAGCGGGAGGGCCGGGAAATGAGCAGTTCTTC.

This chain connects TRBV27 to TRBJ2-2; either TRBD1 or TRBD2 may supply D (5 bases each). This CDR3 spans 14 amino acids. Trimming removed 2 bases at V and 6 bases at J, with 10 bases between. CDR1 MNHEY and CDR2 SMNVEV come from the germline V gene (reference sequence). Here the CDR3 reads CASSLLGEAGELFF. CDR3 DNA: TGTGCCAGCAGTTTACTGGGGGAAGCCGGGGAGCTGTTTTTT.

The CDR3 loop reads CASSLGGVLGPTEAFF. The CDR3 region has the DNA TGTGCCAGCAGCTTGGGGGGGGTTTTAGGGCCCACTGAAGCTTTCTTT. The rearrangement uses TRBV5-6 and TRBJ1-1; the D gene is possibly TRBD1 (5 bases). The germline gives CDR1 SGHDT, CDR2 YYEEEE. The CDR3 extends over 16 amino acids. Trimming took off 0 bases at V and 4 bases at J, with 16 bases between the two ends. Full variable domain (outside the CDR3, taken from reference TRBV5-6 and TRBJ1-1): DAGVTQSPTHLIKTRGQQVTLRCSPKSGHDTVSWYQQALGQGPQFIFQYYEEEERQRGNFPDRFSGHQFPNYSSELNVNALLLGDSALYLCASSLGGVLGPTEAFFGQGTRLTVV.

The J gene is TRBJ2-5, the V gene TRBV5-6; 8 bases align to TRBD1. The CDR3 extends over 15 amino acids. Unmatched junction bases numbered 9, after V lost 3 bases and J lost 5 bases. Looked up from germline, CDR1 is SGHDT and CDR2 is YYEEEE. CDR3 amino acids: CASSYGTGARETQYF. CDR3 nucleotide sequence: TGTGCCAGCAGCTATGGGACAGGCGCCCGGGAGACCCAGTACTTC.

The chain has TRBV10-2 and TRBJ2-3; 10 bases line up with TRBD2. CDR1 and CDR2 (germline): WSHSY, SAAADI. The V segment lost 4 bases and the J segment 3 bases; nucleotides outside the gene matches: 10. This CDR3 has 17 amino acids. The DNA for the CDR3 is TGCGCCAGCAGTGTGACTAGCGGGCCTTCGGGGACAGATACGCAGTATTTT. As protein: CASSVTSGPSGTDTQYF.

This clonotype was found once. The chain employs TRBV27 and TRBJ1-2; the D gene is possibly TRBD1 (6 bases). The V gene lost 5 bases and the J gene lost 3 bases, with 19 bases spanning the gap. The CDR3 sequence is 16 residues long. The germline gives CDR1 MNHEY, CDR2 SMNVEV (reference sequence). The CDR3 loop reads CASSPHQGNLDYGYTF. The DNA for the CDR3 is TGTGCCAGCAGTCCACACCAGGGGAACCTTGACTATGGCTACACCTTC.

The chain recombines TRBV30 with TRBJ2-7; the D is unclear. This CDR3 is 12 amino acids long. Germline V lookup: CDR1 GTSNPN, CDR2 SVGIG (reference sequence). V was cut by 7 bases and J by 0 bases, with 10 bases left in between. CDR3 coding DNA: TGTGCCTTCGACTCCTACTCCTACGAGCAGTACTTC. Residues: CAFDSYSYEQYF.